These T cell receptor beta chains were read from a single sample in a study of PD-1 blockade in classical Hodgkin lymphoma. Sequencing used immunoSEQ multiplex PCR; TCRdb keeps in-frame clones, though not all of them. The repertoire includes 30,000 or so clones, around four fifths of them detected once, and 30% to 35% sits in the top ten. This specimen consisted of peripheral blood mononuclear cells (PBMCs), obtained at baseline. These receptors were collected from a human donor with classical Hodgkin lymphoma. Both conserved end residues are part of each CDR3. A D gene is named only where the DNA matches it firmly. Only part of the rows carry a size: once, few, many, or a class if the clone is expanded.

>TRBV2|-|TRBJ2-7|-
CASSVGQFLLSYEQYF
TGTGCCAGCAGTGTCGGACAGTTCTTACTCTCCTACGAGCAGTACTTC
>TRBV4-3|-|TRBJ1-2|-
CASSQDYGGHSSFYGYTF
TGCGCCAGCAGCCAAGATTACGGGGGACACTCGTCCTTCTATGGCTACACCTTC
>TRBV10-3|-|TRBJ1-1|-
CAISLGENTEAFF
TGTGCCATCAGCTTGGGAGAGAACACTGAAGCTTTCTTT
>TRBV7-6|-|TRBJ2-5|-
CASSLGYQETQYF
TGTGCCAGCAGCTTAGGGTACCAAGAGACCCAGTACTTC
>TRBV7-9|-|TRBJ2-3|few
CASGTDTQYF
TGTGCCAGCGGTACAGATACGCAGTATTTT
>TRBV5-1|TRBD2|TRBJ2-3|once
CASSLATSGPADTQYF
TGCGCCAGCAGCTTGGCGACTAGCGGACCCGCGGATACGCAGTATTTT
>TRBV7-2|-|TRBJ2-5|once
CASSSRGQETQYF
TGTGCCAGCAGCTCCAGGGGTCAAGAGACCCAGTACTTC
>TRBV5-1|TRBD1|TRBJ1-3|-
CASSVGQEGNTIYF
TGCGCCAGCAGCGTGGGACAGGAGGGAAACACCATATATTTT
>TRBV19|TRBD1|TRBJ1-4|-
CASKRSGQGNEKLFF
TGTGCCAGTAAAAGGTCGGGACAGGGAAATGAAAAACTGTTTTTT
>TRBV18|-|TRBJ1-5|-
CASSPMDGNQPQHF
TGTGCCAGCTCACCAATGGACGGCAATCAGCCCCAGCATTTT
>TRBV7-8|-|TRBJ2-5|-
CASKAGRARETQYF
TGTGCCAGCAAGGCGGGGAGAGCGCGAGAGACCCAGTACTTC
>TRBV6-5|-|TRBJ1-1|-
CASSYGGSMNTEAFF
TGTGCCAGCAGTTACGGGGGGTCGATGAACACTGAAGCTTTCTTT
>TRBV2|-|TRBJ1-5|-
CASSEYRVLLYNQPQHF
TGTGCCAGCAGTGAGTACAGGGTCCTCCTCTACAATCAGCCCCAGCATTTT
>TRBV20-1|-|TRBJ2-7|-
CSATTGFEQYF
TGCAGTGCCACCACAGGGTTTGAACAGTACTTC
>TRBV11-2|TRBD1|TRBJ1-3|-
CASSRGTASNTIYF
TGTGCCAGCAGCCGGGGGACAGCTTCAAACACCATATATTTT
>TRBV7-2|-|TRBJ1-2|-
CASSLDPQGGGYTF
TGTGCCAGCAGCTTAGATCCTCAGGGTGGTGGCTACACCTTC
>TRBV9|TRBD2|TRBJ2-3|-
CASSVRGSLDTQYF
TGTGCCAGCAGCGTGCGGGGGTCGTTAGATACGCAGTATTTT
>TRBV4-3|TRBD1|TRBJ2-2|-
CASSLGTGGFGELFF
TGCGCCAGCAGCCTGGGGACAGGGGGCTTCGGGGAGCTGTTTTTT
>TRBV13|TRBD1|TRBJ1-3|-
CASSFEGARNTIYF
TGTGCCAGCAGCTTCGAGGGGGCGAGGAACACCATATATTTT
>TRBV5-1|-|TRBJ2-5|-
CASYQGQETQYF
TGCGCCAGTTATCAGGGGCAAGAGACCCAGTACTTC
>TRBV2|-|TRBJ1-6|-
CASSVRGGDYNSPLHF
TGTGCCAGCAGTGTCCGTGGCGGGGACTATAATTCACCCCTCCACTTT
>TRBV2|-|TRBJ1-5|-
CASSGEKNQPQHF
TGTGCCAGCAGTGGGGAAAAGAATCAGCCCCAGCATTTT
>TRBV19|-|TRBJ1-4|-
CASKTVGVDEKLFF
TGTGCCAGTAAGACAGTCGGAGTAGATGAAAAACTGTTTTTT
>TRBV6-5|-|TRBJ1-3|-
CAGSYGRAGPTIYF
TGTGCCGGCAGTTACGGGCGGGCCGGCCCCACCATATATTTT
>TRBV5-4|-|TRBJ2-7|-
CASSLGQASYEQYF
TGTGCCAGCAGCTTGGGGCAGGCCTCCTACGAGCAGTACTTC
>TRBV6-1|-|TRBJ2-1|-
CASSEYVGVYNEQFF
TGTGCCAGCAGTGAATATGTGGGGGTTTACAATGAGCAGTTCTTC
>TRBV11-2|-|TRBJ2-1|-
CASSVRARTSNEQFF
TGTGCCAGCAGCGTTCGGGCCCGCACGTCCAATGAGCAGTTCTTC
>TRBV2|-|TRBJ1-5|-
CASSEAQGDYSNQPQHF
TGTGCCAGCAGTGAAGCGCAGGGCGACTATAGCAATCAGCCCCAGCATTTT
>TRBV6-1|TRBD1|TRBJ1-2|-
CASTSGQGEGYTF
TGTGCCAGCACGTCAGGACAGGGGGAAGGCTACACCTTC
>TRBV5-8|TRBD2|TRBJ2-1|-
CASSPAGTSGVASYNEQFF
TGTGCCAGCAGCCCAGCCGGGACTAGCGGGGTTGCTTCCTACAATGAGCAGTTCTTC
>TRBV19|-|TRBJ1-3|once
CASSAEQVLSGNTIYF
TGTGCCAGTAGTGCCGAACAGGTCCTCTCTGGAAACACCATATATTTT
>TRBV5-1|-|TRBJ1-2|once
CASSESGRGYTF
TGCGCCAGCAGCGAGTCAGGACGAGGCTACACCTTC
>TRBV7-9|-|TRBJ1-5|-
CASSLYSDQPQHF
TGTGCCAGCAGCTTATATTCGGATCAGCCCCAGCATTTT
>TRBV6-5|-|TRBJ1-4|-
CASSRGRQGNEKLFF
TGTGCCAGCAGTAGGGGACGTCAGGGAAATGAAAAACTGTTTTTT
>TRBV5-3|-|TRBJ2-1|-
CARIIGLSGLSSYNEQFF
TGTGCCAGAATAATAGGACTCAGCGGTCTTAGCTCCTACAATGAGCAGTTCTTC
>TRBV7-2|TRBD1|TRBJ2-7|once
CASSEDRDRVSYEQYF
TGTGCCAGCAGCGAAGACCGGGACAGGGTCTCCTACGAGCAGTACTTC
>TRBV18|-|TRBJ1-5|-
CASSPGIGRGNNQPQHF
TGTGCCAGCTCACCGGGGATCGGTCGGGGAAACAATCAGCCCCAGCATTTT
>TRBV19|-|TRBJ2-2|-
CASTWGQGNTGELFF
TGTGCCAGTACCTGGGGGCAGGGGAACACCGGGGAGCTGTTTTTT
>TRBV7-3|-|TRBJ2-1|-
CASSLTSSGNEQFF
TGTGCCAGCAGCTTAACGAGTTCGGGCAATGAGCAGTTCTTC
>TRBV7-2|-|TRBJ1-1|once
CASSRWGGNTEAFF
TGTGCCAGCAGCCGCTGGGGGGGGAACACTGAAGCTTTCTTT
>TRBV5-1|TRBD1|TRBJ2-7|-
CASSIGTGVNYEQYF
TGCGCCAGCAGCATAGGGACAGGGGTTAACTACGAGCAGTACTTC
>TRBV7-9|-|TRBJ2-3|few
CASSLESYGTDTQYF
TGTGCCAGCAGCTTAGAGTCGTACGGCACAGATACGCAGTATTTT
>TRBV5-8|-|TRBJ2-5|-
CASIRRGQETQYF
TGTGCCAGCATAAGGAGGGGACAAGAGACCCAGTACTTC